This T cell receptor beta chain was identified in a study of T cell repertoires in aging, cancer and after chemotherapy. A mixed TRB-A/B primer pool amplified rearranged TRB by multiplex touch-down PCR. TCRdb reprocessed the multiplex PCR reads with MiXCR, giving one entry per CDR3 protein. The sample has around 9,600 distinct CDR3 sequences; under 45% are singletons. This clonotype has a handful of counts. The CDR3 runs 17 residues. The germline V gene has CDR1 KGHSH and CDR2 LQKENI. V dropped 2 bases and J dropped 6; count of bases not matched to a gene: 11. Amplification of TCR beta used genomic DNA extracted from peripheral blood.

The chain combines TRBV18 with TRBJ2-3; TRBD2 agrees at 10 bases. Material: blood. The origin of this receptor is a human donor in good health. CDR3 bases: TGTGCCAGCTCACCAGCACTAGCGGGACCCCATCCGGATACGCAGTATTTT. This translates into CASSPALAGPHPDTQYF.